Presented here are 27 T cell receptor beta chains from one specimen sequenced in a study of CD8 T cells in ankylosing spondylitis. Broader study findings: A TCR beta motif of eight highly homologous variants appeared characteristic of ankylosing spondylitis blood.

TCRdb re-called the 5' RACE reads with MiXCR, one entry per CDR3 protein. The sample lists 750,000 to 850,000 distinct CDR3 sequences, approximately 10% seen once, with 0.51% in the top ten. No antigen is known for these receptors. Sequencing was performed on blood, either unsorted or a sorted T cell fraction (not recorded which). Receptors were obtained from a male donor with ankylosing spondylitis.

The chain recombines TRBV10-3 with TRBJ2-1; D perhaps matches TRBD2 (5 bases). The ends were cut back, 4 bases at V and 6 bases at J, with 10 bases in the middle. Germline CDR1 and CDR2: ENHRY and SYGVKD. The CDR3 spans 13 residues. CDR3 region: CAISASGVNEQFF. The CDR3 coding sequence is TGTGCCATCAGTGCGTCCGGGGTCAATGAGCAGTTCTTC.

The chain carries TRBV30 and TRBJ1-2; the match to TRBD1 covers 7 bases. The CDR3 contains 13 residues. Germline lookup yields CDR1 GTSNPN and CDR2 SVGIG (reference sequence). V dropped 3 bases and J dropped 5; count of bases not matched to a gene: 6. The CDR3 coding sequence is TGTGCCTGGAGCGCCGGGACAGCTTATGGCTACACCTTC. Translation gives CAWSAGTAYGYTF.

This clonotype was observed a few times. V and J are TRBV6-5 and TRBJ2-3; D gene ambiguous. This CDR3 has 16 amino acids. Germline V lookup: CDR1 MNHEY, CDR2 SVGAGI. The V and J ends lost 3 bases and 3 bases respectively, with 16 bases between them. CDR3 DNA sequence: TGTGCCAGCAGTTATTATTCCGTAGGTGGGACAGATACGCAGTATTTT. Encoded protein: CASSYYSVGGTDTQYF.

This clonotype was picked up a small number of times. This chain joins TRBV5-1 and TRBJ1-1, with unresolved D. Germline assignment: CDR1 SGHRS and CDR2 YFSETQ. This CDR3 has 13 amino acids. The V end was cut by 5 bases, the J end by 6 bases, with 14 bases between. The CDR3 sequence is CASRRARESEAFF. The CDR3 coding sequence is TGCGCCAGCAGGCGAGCAAGGGAATCTGAAGCTTTCTTT.

The table lists this clonotype with a few counts. The J gene is TRBJ2-1, the V gene TRBV5-1, with D hard to call. Per the germline V gene, CDR1 is SGHRS and CDR2 is YFSETQ. The V gene lost 0 bases and the J gene lost 1 base, with 5 bases spanning the gap. The CDR3 contains 14 residues. CDR3 in DNA: TGCGCCAGCAGCTTGGCCCCTTCCTACAATGAGCAGTTCTTC. Its translation: CASSLAPSYNEQFF.

V and J are TRBV7-9 and TRBJ1-6; D gene unclear. Trimming took off 0 bases at V and 9 bases at J, with 6 bases between the two ends. The CDR3 covers 13 residues. The V gene's germline CDR1 is SEHNR and CDR2 FQNEAQ (reference sequence). The CDR3 here is CASSLATGSPLHF. Here the CDR3 DNA reads TGTGCCAGCAGCTTAGCGACGGGTTCACCCCTCCACTTT.

This clonotype turned up a few times. The chain couples TRBV7-9 to TRBJ2-2, with TRBD2 matching over 11 bases. The CDR3 contains 17 residues. Germline CDR1 reads SEHNR; CDR2 reads FQNEAQ (reference sequence). The V gene end was trimmed by 5 bases and the J gene end by 2 bases; junction bases not matched to a gene: 7. The CDR3 here is CASSKTSGSVNTGELFF. The DNA of the CDR3 is TGTGCCAGCAGCAAAACTAGCGGGAGTGTTAACACCGGGGAGCTGTTTTTT.

This clonotype was observed a few times. The chain has TRBV10-3 and TRBJ2-7, with TRBD1 matching 7 bases. The V gene end was trimmed by 1 base and the J gene end by 5 bases; junction bases not matched to a gene: 8. This CDR3 is 15 amino acids long. Germline V gene data show CDR1 as ENHRY and CDR2 as SYGVKD. For the CDR3, the DNA is TGTGCCATCAGTGAGTTGGGTTGGCAGGGGGACGAGCAGTACTTC. Protein sequence: CAISELGWQGDEQYF.

CDR3: CATSREGRPGNTIYF. CDR3 coding DNA: TGTGCCACCAGCAGAGAGGGACGCCCTGGAAACACCATATATTTT. The V gene is TRBV15, the J gene TRBJ1-3; D perhaps matches TRBD1 (5 bases). Germline V gene lookup returns CDR1 LNHNV and CDR2 YYDKDF (reference sequence). Trimming took off 0 bases at V and 2 bases at J, with 8 bases between the two ends. The CDR3 loop spans 15 amino acids.

The chain uses TRBV20-1 and TRBJ1-6; D possibly corresponds to TRBD1 (5 bases). Trimming stripped 5 bases from V and 10 bases from J, with 18 bases between. CDR1 and CDR2 from the germline V gene are DFQATT and SNEGSKA (reference sequence). The CDR3 is 14 amino acids. CDR3 region: CSAPLGDRESPLHF. For the CDR3, the DNA is TGCAGTGCTCCTCTTGGGGACCGCGAATCACCCCTCCACTTT.

This chain connects TRBV24-1 to TRBJ2-3; no clear D gene. V lost 6 bases to trimming and J lost 6 bases, with 6 bases between them. The CDR3 loop spans 11 amino acids. Looked up from germline, CDR1 is KGHDR and CDR2 is SFDVKD. CDR3 sequence: CATSRADTQYF. DNA for the CDR3: TGTGCCACCAGTAGAGCGGATACGCAGTATTTT.

The chain joins TRBV20-1 to TRBJ2-7, with TRBD1 matching 7 bases. The trim removed 5 bases at V and 2 bases at J, leaving 18 bases unmatched. The CDR3 covers 17 residues. The germline CDR1 and CDR2 sequences are DFQATT and SNEGSKA (reference sequence). The CDR3 region is CSARPRKRDRVTYEQYF. The CDR3 DNA reads as TGCAGTGCTCGACCAAGGAAACGGGACAGAGTCACCTACGAGCAGTACTTC.

This clonotype was detected only a few times. The rearrangement links TRBV20-1 to TRBJ2-3; D is uncertain. This CDR3 has 14 amino acids. Trimming took 5 bases from V and 0 from J, leaving 12 bases between them. Germline V gives CDR1 DFQATT, CDR2 SNEGSKA (reference sequence). CDR3 loop: CSAAIFRSTDTQYF. The CDR3 DNA sequence: TGCAGTGCTGCAATTTTTCGGAGCACAGATACGCAGTATTTT.

This clonotype was detected a few times. The chain uses TRBV4-2 and TRBJ2-7; 10 nucleotides match TRBD2. Germline V gives CDR1 LGHNA, CDR2 YNFKEQ. Trimming cost V 3 bases and J 3 bases; bases outside gene matches: 5. The CDR3 runs to 15 residues. The CDR3 nucleotides are TGTGCCAGCAGCCAGTCTAGCGGGAGCGTCTACGAGCAGTACTTC. Its protein is CASSQSSGSVYEQYF.

The gene calls are TRBV7-3 and TRBJ2-6; D is unclear. From germline, CDR1 is SGHTA and CDR2 FQGTGA. This CDR3 contains 16 residues. Between the trimmed V and J ends, which lost 2 bases and 0 bases, there was a span of 8 bases. CDR3 amino acids: CASSLDHGSGANVLTF. In DNA form, the CDR3 reads TGTGCCAGCAGCTTAGACCATGGCTCTGGGGCCAACGTCCTGACTTTC. Combining the CDR3 with reference TRBV7-3 and TRBJ2-6 gives the whole variable domain GAGVSQTPSNKVTEKGKYVELRCDPISGHTALYWYRQSLGQGPEFLIYFQGTGAADDSGLPNDRFFAVRPEGSVSTLKIQRTERGDSAVYLCASSLDHGSGANVLTFGAGSRLTVL.

The chain carries TRBV28 and TRBJ2-1; either TRBD1 or TRBD2 may fit D (5 bases each). Per the germline V gene, CDR1 is MDHEN and CDR2 is SYDVKM. Trimming left V 7 bases short and J 15 bases short, with 16 bases between. The length of the CDR3 is 11 residues. CDR3 region: CASNDRGQLFF. Written as DNA, the CDR3 is TGTGCCAGCAATGACCGGGGCCAGTTGTTCTTC.

This chain links TRBV7-2 with TRBJ2-7, with D perhaps matching TRBD1 (6 bases). Germline CDR1 is SGHTA and CDR2 is FQGNSA. The ends were cut back, 7 bases at V and 3 bases at J, with 16 bases in the middle. The CDR3 loop spans 14 amino acids. Here the CDR3 reads CASNAGTHGYEQYF. The CDR3 DNA reads TGTGCCAGCAACGCCGGGACACACGGCTACGAGCAGTACTTC.

This clonotype has a count of ten or more. The chain combines TRBV12-3 or TRBV12-4 with TRBJ2-7; 7 bases are a match to TRBD1. Germline trimming cut 4 bases from V and 6 bases from J; bases unmatched to any gene: 9. This CDR3 has 14 residues. CDR3 sequence: CASSSLDRVGEQYF. The DNA of the CDR3 is TGTGCCAGCAGTTCCTTAGACAGGGTGGGCGAGCAGTACTTC.

This clonotype was seen ten or more times. The CDR3 DNA follows: TGCAGCGGCGGACTCGGTAAGGGATGGGAGCAGTACTTC. Encoded protein: CSGGLGKGWEQYF. The rearrangement uses TRBV29-1 and TRBJ2-7, with D maybe TRBD2 (5 bases). This CDR3 region has 13 residues. V dropped 7 bases and J dropped 7 bases, with 20 bases sitting between them. Germline CDR1 is SQVTM and CDR2 is ANQGSEA.

The CDR3 DNA sequence: TGTGCCAGCAGTTCTGGACAGGGGTGGAATGAGCAGTTCTTC. Its translation is CASSSGQGWNEQFF. The V gene is TRBV6-5, the J gene TRBJ2-1; the match to TRBD1 covers 9 bases. This CDR3 contains 14 residues. CDR1 MNHEY and CDR2 SVGAGI come from the germline V gene. V lost 4 bases and J lost 7; bases outside the gene matches: 5.

In this sample, this clonotype turned up many times. The chain couples TRBV7-2 to TRBJ1-2, with 7 nucleotides matching TRBD1. The CDR3 runs 14 residues. CDR1 SGHTA and CDR2 FQGNSA come from the germline V gene. V lost 5 bases and J lost 2; bases outside the gene matches: 5. As DNA, the CDR3 is TGTGCCAGCAGCCCCCGACAGGGAAACTATGGCTACACCTTC. It yields the protein CASSPRQGNYGYTF.

The genes are TRBV20-1 and TRBJ1-2; 12 positions match TRBD1. In germline, CDR1 is DFQATT, CDR2 SNEGSKA (reference sequence). J was trimmed by 4 bases and V by 3 bases; bases with no gene match: 6. CDR3 length: 15 amino acids. The CDR3 coding sequence is TGCAGTGCTAGTCCGGGACAGGGGGCAGGCTATGGCTACACCTTC. Its translation: CSASPGQGAGYGYTF.

This chain joins TRBV29-1 and TRBJ2-7, with 8 bases lining up with TRBD2. The CDR3 contains 13 residues. The V gene end was trimmed by 3 bases and the J gene end by 6 bases; junction bases not matched to a gene: 7. CDR1 SQVTM and CDR2 ANQGSEA come from the germline V gene. CDR3: CSVEELAGSEQYF. In DNA, the CDR3 is TGCAGCGTTGAGGAGCTAGCGGGCAGCGAGCAGTACTTC.

This clonotype has ten or more counts. The rearrangement uses TRBV7-2 and TRBJ1-1; D perhaps matches TRBD1 (5 bases). CDR1 SGHTA and CDR2 FQGNSA come from the germline V gene. The CDR3 loop spans 14 amino acids. Trimming removed 5 bases at V and 3 bases at J, with 13 bases between. The DNA of the CDR3 is TGTGCCAGCAGCCCACAGGCCTACTACACTGAAGCTTTCTTT. This translates into CASSPQAYYTEAFF. The full variable domain, rest sourced from reference TRBV7-2 and TRBJ1-1, is GAGVSQSPSNKVTEKGKDVELRCDPISGHTALYWYRQSLGQGLEFLIYFQGNSAPDKSGLPSDRFSAERTGGSVSTLTIQRTQQEDSAVYLCASSPQAYYTEAFFGQGTRLTVV.

V usage is TRBV20-1 and J usage is TRBJ1-4; D unclear. Trimming removed 7 bases from V and 4 bases from J, with 13 bases in between. Germline CDR1 reads DFQATT; CDR2 reads SNEGSKA (reference sequence). There are 13 residues in the CDR3. CDR3: CSGSGPINEKLFF. In DNA form, the CDR3 reads TGCAGTGGTTCCGGGCCTATTAATGAAAAACTGTTTTTT.

This clonotype was seen ten or more times. V usage is TRBV20-1 and J usage is TRBJ1-4; no firm D call. V gave up 3 bases and J gave up 3 bases, with 8 bases separating them. The CDR3 extends over 13 amino acids. Looked up from germline, CDR1 is DFQATT and CDR2 is SNEGSKA (reference sequence). CDR3 in DNA: TGCAGTGCTAGGAAGACGGCTAATGAAAAACTGTTTTTT. Encoded protein: CSARKTANEKLFF.

Many counts were recorded for this clonotype. J is TRBJ1-1 and V is TRBV20-1, with TRBD1 as a possible D gene (5 bases). CDR3 size: 14 residues. In germline, CDR1 is DFQATT, CDR2 SNEGSKA (reference sequence). V was clipped by 5 bases and J by 3 bases, with 16 bases between them. This chain's CDR3 is CSASSQGIHTEAFF. CDR3 nucleotides: TGCAGTGCTTCCAGCCAGGGAATACACACTGAAGCTTTCTTT.